Shown below are 17 T cell receptor beta chains from a single sample sequenced in a study of T-cell reconstitution after alpha-beta-depleted transplantation in children. As it was prepared, the TCRbeta library received unique molecular identifiers. TCRdb fed the PCR reads into MiXCR, producing one record per CDR3 protein. Of around 3,000 distinct CDR3 sequences listed, more than 20% were seen once; the top ten hold about 22%. The sample consisted of PBMCs, mostly from graft donor cells, taken 60 days after TCRalphabeta/CD19-depleted stem cell transplant. The source of these receptors is a male patient aged 2 to 10 who had a stem cell transplant for acute lymphoblastic leukemia, so the T cells may come from the graft donor.

By proportion, this clonotype is large. The V call is TRBV7-8, the J call TRBJ1-5; D uncertain. Trimming removed 0 bases at V and 5 bases at J, with 11 bases between. The CDR3 covers 15 residues. The germline CDR1 and CDR2 sequences are SGHVS and FQNEAQ. The CDR3: CASSLASGYHQPQHF. CDR3 DNA sequence: TGTGCCAGCAGCTTAGCGTCGGGGTACCATCAGCCCCAGCATTTT.

This clonotype came up many times. The V and J genes are TRBV10-3 and TRBJ2-1, with D unclear. Germline CDR1 is ENHRY and CDR2 is SYGVKD. The CDR3 covers 13 residues. Trimming shortened V by 10 bases and J by 0 bases, and 10 bases separated the two germline ends. Here the CDR3 reads CASQVPSYNEQFF. As DNA, the CDR3 is TGTGCCAGTCAGGTCCCCTCCTACAATGAGCAGTTCTTC.

Relative to its sample, this clonotype is medium-sized (0.01 to 0.1%). The V and J genes are TRBV14 and TRBJ2-1; D might be TRBD2 (5 bases). Per germline, CDR1 SGHDN and CDR2 FVKESK. The CDR3 totals 15 residues. Trimming removed 5 bases at V and 0 bases at J, with 11 bases between. The DNA for the CDR3 is TGTGCCAGCAGCACTCTAGCCACCTCCTACAATGAGCAGTTCTTC. Its translation: CASSTLATSYNEQFF.

The chain recombines TRBV12-3 or TRBV12-4 with TRBJ2-7; D may correspond to TRBD1 or TRBD2 (5 bases each). Trimming pared 4 bases from V and 2 bases from J, leaving 9 bases between. This CDR3 region has 13 residues. The CDR3 protein is CASSWDGAYEQYF. In DNA, the CDR3 is TGTGCCAGCAGTTGGGACGGAGCCTACGAGCAGTACTTC.

This clonotype was seen many times. The chain is built from TRBV7-9 and TRBJ2-1, with 14 bases fitting TRBD2. V shed 0 bases, J shed 10 bases, and the junction held 8 bases outside the gene matches. Germline CDR1 reads SEHNR; CDR2 reads FQNEAQ (reference sequence). The CDR3 runs to 17 residues. The CDR3 DNA is TGTGCCAGCAGCTTAGCGACGGGACTAGCGGGAGTAAGCGAGCAGTTCTTC. Translation: CASSLATGLAGVSEQFF.

In this sample, this clonotype turned up many times. The genes are TRBV20-1 and TRBJ1-5; D is unresolved. Per the germline V gene, CDR1 is DFQATT and CDR2 is SNEGSKA (reference sequence). V lost 5 bases, J lost 6 bases, and 14 bases lay in between. The length of the CDR3 is 13 residues. CDR3 protein: CSAVKSGSQPQHF. The CDR3 DNA reads as TGCAGTGCTGTTAAATCGGGATCTCAGCCCCAGCATTTT.

This clonotype was found once. The V gene is TRBV29-1, the J gene TRBJ2-1, with 9 bases matching TRBD2. The CDR3 has 12 residues. Germline assignment: CDR1 SQVTM and CDR2 ANQGSEA. V lost 6 bases to trimming and J lost 10 bases; unmatched junction nucleotides: 7. CDR3 DNA: TGCAGCGTCTTTAGCGGGGGCTTGGAGCAGTTCTTC. This gives the protein CSVFSGGLEQFF.

This clonotype was seen repeatedly, ten times or more. V usage is TRBV21-1 and J usage is TRBJ2-7; TRBD1 is the table's D call and was not checked against the DNA. TRBV21-1 is assigned pseudogene status. The CDR3 runs 15 residues. This chain's CDR3 is CASSQGDRGPYEQYF. The CDR3 region has the DNA TGTGCCAGCAGCCAAGGCGACAGGGGGCCCTACGAGCAGTACTTC.

This clonotype appeared many times. V is TRBV12-3 or TRBV12-4 and J is TRBJ2-1; D is uncertain. V was clipped by 7 bases and J by 5 bases, with 12 bases between them. The CDR3 totals 13 residues. CDR3 nucleotides: TGTGCCAGCACCCTCCATCTTAACAATGAGCAGTTCTTC. This translates into CASTLHLNNEQFF.

The gene calls are TRBV12-3 or TRBV12-4 and TRBJ1-5; D gene unclear. The CDR3 totals 14 residues. The V end was cut by 6 bases, the J end by 5 bases, with 14 bases between. The CDR3 protein is CASSPDGNYQPQHF. CDR3 DNA sequence: TGTGCCAGCAGCCCTGACGGGAACTATCAGCCCCAGCATTTT.

This clonotype came up many times. The chain employs TRBV21-1 and TRBJ2-4; the table's D gene call, TRBD1, was not cross checked with the DNA. TRBV21-1 is a pseudogene. The CDR3 contains 15 residues. The CDR3, as DNA: TGTGCCAGCAGCGAGGGGGTAGAAGCCAAAAACATTCAGTACTTC. This translates into CASSEGVEAKNIQYF.

This clonotype was observed many times. The chain couples TRBV9 to TRBJ1-4, with TRBD1 as a possible D gene (5 bases). The V gene's germline CDR1 is SGDLS and CDR2 YYNGEE. There are 15 residues in the CDR3. Trimming pared 3 bases from V and 10 bases from J, leaving 19 bases between. The DNA for the CDR3 is TGTGCCAGCAGCGGCCAGACAGTGGGGTATGGAAAACTGTTTTTT. It encodes CASSGQTVGYGKLFF.

This clonotype was seen many times. The chain links TRBV25-1 to TRBJ1-4; 7 bases agree with TRBD1. The trim removed 3 bases at V and 3 bases at J, leaving 4 bases unmatched. There are 15 residues in the CDR3. Germline V lookup: CDR1 MGHDK, CDR2 SYGVNS. The CDR3 loop is CASSDRQGPNEKLFF. The DNA for the CDR3 is TGTGCCAGCAGTGATCGACAGGGACCTAATGAAAAACTGTTTTTT.

In this sample, this clonotype turned up many times. V gene TRBV7-9 combines with J gene TRBJ2-7; 8 nucleotides agree with TRBD2. With 4 bases clipped from V and 3 bases from J, the junction kept 14 bases outside the gene matches. Germline CDR1 reads SEHNR; CDR2 reads FQNEAQ (reference sequence). This CDR3 is built from 17 residues. The CDR3 bases are TGTGCCAGCAGCTCTACAAGGACCGGGACTAGATTCTACGAGCAGTACTTC. It specifies CASSSTRTGTRFYEQYF.

This clonotype was found many times. The V call is TRBV12-3 or TRBV12-4, the J call TRBJ1-1; no clear D gene. The CDR3 consists of 14 residues. The germline V and J ends were trimmed by 3 bases and 6 bases, with 14 bases remaining between them. The CDR3 region is CASSFTIMLPEAFF. Written as DNA, the CDR3 is TGTGCCAGCAGTTTTACGATTATGTTGCCTGAAGCTTTCTTT.

This clonotype is labeled as medium-sized. V is TRBV21-1 and J is TRBJ2-7. TRBV21-1 is listed as a pseudogene. This CDR3 is built from 14 residues. The CDR3 DNA reads as TGTGCCAGCAGCATAGCGACAGGGCCCTACGAGCAGTACTTC. This sequence encodes CASSIATGPYEQYF.

This clonotype rates as large. The rearrangement uses TRBV20-1 and TRBJ2-2; possible D gene TRBD1, 7 bases. The germline V gene encodes CDR1 DFQATT and CDR2 SNEGSKA (reference sequence). This CDR3 is built from 13 residues. Trimming took off 2 bases at V and 5 bases at J, with 9 bases between the two ends. For the CDR3, the DNA is TGCAGTGCTAGATCAGGGGGGACCGGGGAGCTGTTTTTT. As protein: CSARSGGTGELFF.